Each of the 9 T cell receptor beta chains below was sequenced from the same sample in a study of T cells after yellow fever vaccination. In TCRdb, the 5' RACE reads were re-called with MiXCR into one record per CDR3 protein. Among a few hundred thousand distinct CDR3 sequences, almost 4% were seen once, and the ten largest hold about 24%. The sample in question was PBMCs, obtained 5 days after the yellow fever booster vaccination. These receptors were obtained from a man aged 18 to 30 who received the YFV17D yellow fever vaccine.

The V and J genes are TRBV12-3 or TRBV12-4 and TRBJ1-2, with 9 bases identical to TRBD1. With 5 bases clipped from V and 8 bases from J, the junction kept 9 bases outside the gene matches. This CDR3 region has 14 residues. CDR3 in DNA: TGTGCCAGCAGTCCCACAGGGGGCTCGGGAGGCTACACCTTC. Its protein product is CASSPTGGSGGYTF.

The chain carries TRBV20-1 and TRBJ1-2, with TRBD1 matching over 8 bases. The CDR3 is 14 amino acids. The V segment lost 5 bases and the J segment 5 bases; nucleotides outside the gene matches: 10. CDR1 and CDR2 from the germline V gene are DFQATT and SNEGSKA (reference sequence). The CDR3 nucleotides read TGCAGTGCTGGAAAAGGACAGGGCCTATATGGCTACACCTTC. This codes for CSAGKGQGLYGYTF.

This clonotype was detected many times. The CDR3 bases are TGCAGTGCTAGACCAGCCATAGAGAATGAAAAACTGTTTTTT. Translation: CSARPAIENEKLFF. The V and J genes are TRBV20-1 and TRBJ1-4; D is undetermined. In germline, CDR1 is DFQATT, CDR2 SNEGSKA (reference sequence). The V end lost 2 bases, the J end lost 5 bases, and 12 bases lay between the germline ends. The CDR3 contains 14 residues.

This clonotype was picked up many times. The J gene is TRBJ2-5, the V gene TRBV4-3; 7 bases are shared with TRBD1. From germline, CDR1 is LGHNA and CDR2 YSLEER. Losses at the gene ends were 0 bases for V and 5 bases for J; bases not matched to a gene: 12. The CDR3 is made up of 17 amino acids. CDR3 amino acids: CASSQEISTGVWETQYF. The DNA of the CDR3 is TGCGCCAGCAGCCAAGAAATCAGTACAGGGGTATGGGAGACCCAGTACTTC.

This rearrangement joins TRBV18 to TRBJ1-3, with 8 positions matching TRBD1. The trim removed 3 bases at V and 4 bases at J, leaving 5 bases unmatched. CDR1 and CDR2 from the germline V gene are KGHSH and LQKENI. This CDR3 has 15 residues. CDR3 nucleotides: TGTGCCAGCTCACCTGGACAGGGAAGAGGAAACACCATATATTTT. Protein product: CASSPGQGRGNTIYF.

Here the CDR3 reads CASTPPWETQYF. CDR3 DNA sequence: TGTGCCAGCACCCCCCCTTGGGAGACCCAGTACTTC. The chain employs TRBV6-1 and TRBJ2-5; no clear D gene. V dropped 7 bases and J dropped 5 bases, with 11 bases sitting between them. The CDR3 contains 12 residues. Germline V gene data show CDR1 as MNHNS and CDR2 as SASEGT.

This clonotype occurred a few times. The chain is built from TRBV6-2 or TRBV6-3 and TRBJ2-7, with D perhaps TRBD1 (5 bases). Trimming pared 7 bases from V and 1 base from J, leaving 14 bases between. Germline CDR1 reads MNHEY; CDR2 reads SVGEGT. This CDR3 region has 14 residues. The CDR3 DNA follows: TGTGCCAGCAATGGGGTTCAGGGATCCTACGAGCAGTACGTC. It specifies CASNGVQGSYEQYV.

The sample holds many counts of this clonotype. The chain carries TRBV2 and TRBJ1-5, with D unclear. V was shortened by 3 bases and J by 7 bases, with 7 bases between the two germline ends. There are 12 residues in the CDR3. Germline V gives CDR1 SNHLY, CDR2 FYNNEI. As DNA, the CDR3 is TGTGCCAGCAGTGAGGGAGGCCAGCCCCAGCATTTT. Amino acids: CASSEGGQPQHF.

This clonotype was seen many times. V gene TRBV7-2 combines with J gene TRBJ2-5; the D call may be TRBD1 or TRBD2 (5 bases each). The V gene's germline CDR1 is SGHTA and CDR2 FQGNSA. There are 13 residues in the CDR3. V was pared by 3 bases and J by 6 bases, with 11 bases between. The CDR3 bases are TGTGCCAGCAGCTTGAGGGGCGAAAAGACCCAGTACTTC. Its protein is CASSLRGEKTQYF.